This record concerns one TCR beta chain sequence. As yet, its antigen is unknown. No infections or other immune events were documented during collection. This entry comes from a study of identifying expanded T cells in peripheral blood. Study-wide points: Technical replicates showed around 1.2 changed clones; two weeks 15 to 20; four weeks 19.

The repertoire was sequenced with immunoSEQ multiplex PCR; TCRdb's copy has only in-frame clones and lacks some. The data show 100,000 to 150,000 clones, 84% seen once. Germline V lookup: CDR1 MNHEY, CDR2 SMNVEV (reference sequence). The J segment lost 2 bases and the V segment lost 3 bases, leaving 0 bases of the junction unmatched. The CDR3 totals 14 residues. The sequencing input was blood. The chain is built from TRBV27 and TRBJ2-7; 11 positions match TRBD1. This TCR was sampled from a person aged 18-70 years in good health. This CDR3 is CASSLGQGAYEQYF. DNA of the CDR3: TGTGCCAGCAGTTTGGGACAGGGGGCCTACGAGCAGTACTTC.